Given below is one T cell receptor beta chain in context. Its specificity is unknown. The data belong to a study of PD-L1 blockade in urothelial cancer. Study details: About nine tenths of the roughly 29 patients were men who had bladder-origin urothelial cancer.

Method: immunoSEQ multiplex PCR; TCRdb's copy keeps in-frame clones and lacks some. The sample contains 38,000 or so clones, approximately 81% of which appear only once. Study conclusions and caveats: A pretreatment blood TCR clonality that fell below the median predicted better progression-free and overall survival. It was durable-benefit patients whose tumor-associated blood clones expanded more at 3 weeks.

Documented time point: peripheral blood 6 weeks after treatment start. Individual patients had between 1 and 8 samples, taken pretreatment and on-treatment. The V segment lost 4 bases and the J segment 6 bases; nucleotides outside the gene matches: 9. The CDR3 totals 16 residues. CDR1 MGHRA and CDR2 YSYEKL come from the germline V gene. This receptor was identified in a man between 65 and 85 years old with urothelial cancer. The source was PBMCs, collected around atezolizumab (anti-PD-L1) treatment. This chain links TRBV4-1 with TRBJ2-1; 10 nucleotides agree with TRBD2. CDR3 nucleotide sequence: TGCGCCAGCAGCCGTAGGACTAGCGGAGGCCCCAATGAGCAGTTCTTC. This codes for CASSRRTSGGPNEQFF.